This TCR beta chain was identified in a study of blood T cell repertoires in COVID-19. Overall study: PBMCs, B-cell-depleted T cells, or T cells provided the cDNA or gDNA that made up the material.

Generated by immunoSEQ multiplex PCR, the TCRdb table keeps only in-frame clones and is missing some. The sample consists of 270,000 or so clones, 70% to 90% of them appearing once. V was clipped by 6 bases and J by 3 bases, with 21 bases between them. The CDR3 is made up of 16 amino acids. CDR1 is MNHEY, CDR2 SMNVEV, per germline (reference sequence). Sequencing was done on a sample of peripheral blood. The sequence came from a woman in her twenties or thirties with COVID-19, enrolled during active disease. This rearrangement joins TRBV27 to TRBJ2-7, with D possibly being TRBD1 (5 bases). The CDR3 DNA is TGTGCCAGCAGCCCCCGCAGGGTTTTATTGTTCTACGAGCAGTACTTC. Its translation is CASSPRRVLLFYEQYF.